A selection of T cell receptor beta chains follows, all from one sample in a study of blood T cell repertoires in COVID-19. The table came from immunoSEQ multiplex PCR; TCRdb's copy has only in-frame clones and leaves some out. The sample consists of around 120,000 clones, around 87% of them appearing once. Sequenced: peripheral blood. The receptors come from a man aged 45-60 years with acute or convalescent COVID-19. Each CDR3 is given with its conserved first and last residue. Fields, in order: J gene, D gene, clone size, V gene, CDR3 length, CDR3 DNA, CDR3 protein. The D gene is left open where the match is weak. Only some rows state a clone size, as once, few, many or a class for expanded clones.

TRBJ1-5,NA,NA,TRBV5-4,15,TGTGCCAGCAGCTTAGGCGGGGGCGCCCCTCAGCCCCAGCATTTT,CASSLGGGAPQPQHF
TRBJ2-1,TRBD2,NA,TRBV6-1,15,TGTGCCAGCAGTGAACTAGCGGGGGGTTACAATGAGCAGTTCTTC,CASSELAGGYNEQFF
TRBJ2-6,NA,NA,TRBV9,14,TGTGCCAGCAGCCCCGTTGAGGGGGCCAACGTCCTGACTTTC,CASSPVEGANVLTF
TRBJ1-2,NA,NA,TRBV27,12,TGTGCCAGCAGCACCGGGAACTATGGCTACACCTTC,CASSTGNYGYTF
TRBJ2-1,NA,once,TRBV4-3,14,TGCGCCAGCAGCCAAGCCGGGGTTGACAATGAGCAGTTCTTC,CASSQAGVDNEQFF
TRBJ2-7,TRBD2,NA,TRBV6-2/TRBV6-3,17,TGTGCCAGCAGTTACCGGTCGCTAGCGGGAAGACACTACGAGCAGTACTTC,CASSYRSLAGRHYEQYF
TRBJ2-7,TRBD1,NA,TRBV30,13,TGTGCCTCCACGGACAGGGCGGATTACGAGCAGTACTTC,CASTDRADYEQYF
TRBJ2-3,NA,NA,TRBV5-6,12,TGTGCCAGCAGCCCGAGCGCAGATACGCAGTATTTT,CASSPSADTQYF
TRBJ1-1,NA,once,TRBV2,14,TGTGCCAGCAGTGCACAGGGAAGGGGCACTGAAGCTTTCTTT,CASSAQGRGTEAFF
TRBJ1-1,TRBD1,NA,TRBV2,13,TGTGCCAGCGGCGGACAGGCGAACACTGAAGCTTTCTTT,CASGGQANTEAFF
TRBJ2-1,NA,NA,TRBV9,12,TGTGCCAGCAGCGGACTAAAGGGAGAGCAGTTCTTC,CASSGLKGEQFF
TRBJ2-7,NA,once,TRBV30,12,TGTGCCTGGAGTAAACTTCAGGGGAAGCAGTACTTC,CAWSKLQGKQYF
TRBJ2-5,TRBD2,few,TRBV18,16,TGTGCCAGCTCACCCCCTAGCGGGATGCAGAGGGAGACCCAGTACTTC,CASSPPSGMQRETQYF
TRBJ2-1,TRBD2,NA,TRBV5-8,17,TGTGCCAGCAGCTTGAGAAAGGGGACTACCCTATACAATGAGCAGTTCTTC,CASSLRKGTTLYNEQFF
TRBJ2-7,TRBD2,once,TRBV5-6,17,TGTGCCAGCAGTTCCGCCCAGGGGGCTAGCGGGAGTCGCGAGCAGTACTTC,CASSSAQGASGSREQYF
TRBJ2-7,NA,NA,TRBV10-1,11,TGCGTGACTACGGGCTCCTACGAGCAGTACTTC,CVTTGSYEQYF
TRBJ1-2,NA,NA,TRBV29-1,15,TGCAGCGTTGAAGGTAGTACGACAGCTCACTATGGCTACACCTTC,CSVEGSTTAHYGYTF
TRBJ2-7,TRBD1,NA,TRBV9,14,TGTGCCAGCAGCGTAGACAGGGGGCCCGATGAGCAGTACTTC,CASSVDRGPDEQYF
TRBJ1-6,NA,NA,TRBV18,15,TGTGCCAGCTCACTCGGGACTAGCTATAATTCACCCCTCCACTTT,CASSLGTSYNSPLHF
TRBJ1-4,NA,once,TRBV29-1,12,TGCGGGGGAGGCGGGGGTAATGAAAAACTGTTTTTT,CGGGGGNEKLFF
TRBJ2-3,NA,NA,TRBV2,11,TGTGCCAGCTATGGCACAGATACGCAGTATTTT,CASYGTDTQYF
TRBJ2-1,NA,NA,TRBV13,16,TGTGCCAGCAGCTACGTGGGACTGGAAAGATACAATGAGCAGTTCTTC,CASSYVGLERYNEQFF
TRBJ2-3,TRBD2,NA,TRBV5-1,17,TGCGCCAGCAGCCGCGGGACTAGCGGGATTGGCACAGATACGCAGTATTTT,CASSRGTSGIGTDTQYF